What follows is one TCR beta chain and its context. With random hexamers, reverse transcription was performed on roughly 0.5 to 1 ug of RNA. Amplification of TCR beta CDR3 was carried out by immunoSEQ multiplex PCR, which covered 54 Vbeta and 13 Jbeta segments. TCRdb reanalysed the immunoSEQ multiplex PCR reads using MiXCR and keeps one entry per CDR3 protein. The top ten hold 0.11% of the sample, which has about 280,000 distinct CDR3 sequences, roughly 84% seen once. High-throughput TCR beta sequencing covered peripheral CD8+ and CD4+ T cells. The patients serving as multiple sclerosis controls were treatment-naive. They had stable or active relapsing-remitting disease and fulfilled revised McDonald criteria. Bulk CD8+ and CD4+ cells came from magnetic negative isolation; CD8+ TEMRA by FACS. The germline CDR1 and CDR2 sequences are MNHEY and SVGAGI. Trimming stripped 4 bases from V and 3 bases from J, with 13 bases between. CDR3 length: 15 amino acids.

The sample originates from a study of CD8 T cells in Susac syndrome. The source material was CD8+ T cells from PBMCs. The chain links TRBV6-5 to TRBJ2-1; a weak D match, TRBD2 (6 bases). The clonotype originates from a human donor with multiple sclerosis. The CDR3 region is CASSFLATNYNEQFF. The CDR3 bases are TGTGCCAGCAGTTTCCTAGCGACCAACTACAATGAGCAGTTCTTC.